The next 7 T cell receptor beta chains were all read from a single sample in a study of early T cells in non-severe SARS-CoV-2 infection. TCRdb re-analysed the 5' RACE reads in MiXCR, keeping a single row per CDR3 protein. The data contain about 70,000 distinct CDR3 sequences, 9% to 10% of them singletons. The specimen comprised whole blood, sampled at baseline. The origin of the receptors is an adult who was a healthcare worker with PCR-confirmed SARS-CoV-2 infection or an uninfected control (not recorded which).

In its sample, this clonotype was seen many times. The genes are TRBV5-4 and TRBJ1-6; D is ambiguous. V was cut by 0 bases and J by 7 bases, with 11 bases left in between. The CDR3 totals 15 residues. CDR1 SGHNT and CDR2 YYREEE come from the germline V gene (reference sequence). The CDR3 DNA is TGTGCCAGCAGCTTGGCCGGGGTTCGGAATTCACCCCTCCACTTT. It translates to CASSLAGVRNSPLHF.

The table lists this clonotype with a few counts. The chain carries TRBV2 and TRBJ2-3; weak D call: TRBD1 (6 bases). Trimming removed 10 bases at V and 0 bases at J, with 17 bases between. The CDR3 is 15 residues long. Germline V gene data show CDR1 as SNHLY and CDR2 as FYNNEI. In DNA, the CDR3 is TGTGCCAACAGGGCCCCAGGGTGGAGCACAGATACGCAGTATTTT. This translates into CANRAPGWSTDTQYF.

The chain has TRBV28 and TRBJ2-7, with 9 bases identical to TRBD1. Looked up from germline, CDR1 is MDHEN and CDR2 is SYDVKM. V was pared by 6 bases and J by 6 bases, with 12 bases of the junction left unmatched. The CDR3 is made up of 15 amino acids. The CDR3 DNA is TGTGCCAGCAGCACGGGACAGGGAAAAGTAAGCGAGCAGTACTTC. Translation gives CASSTGQGKVSEQYF.

This clonotype was observed many times. The rearrangement joins TRBV9 to TRBJ2-2; tentative D call: TRBD1 (6 bases). Per the germline V gene, CDR1 is SGDLS and CDR2 is YYNGEE. This CDR3 contains 14 residues. V lost 1 base, J lost 5 bases, and 9 bases lay in between. The CDR3 here is CASSVQGSTGELFF. CDR3 sequence (DNA): TGTGCCAGCAGCGTACAGGGGTCGACCGGGGAGCTGTTTTTT.

This clonotype was recorded a few times. V is TRBV20-1 and J is TRBJ2-3; D tentatively reads TRBD1 or TRBD2 (5 bases each). The CDR3 runs 14 residues. CDR1 and CDR2 (germline): DFQATT, SNEGSKA (reference sequence). V was clipped by 5 bases and J by 3 bases, with 15 bases between them. The CDR3 coding sequence is TGCAGTGCTGCAGGGTATCGCGGGACAGATACGCAGTATTTT. It codes for CSAAGYRGTDTQYF.

This clonotype came up a few times. The CDR3 here is CASSPGLAGDGDTQYF. CDR3 nucleotides: TGTGCCAGCAGCCCTGGGTTAGCGGGTGATGGGGATACGCAGTATTTT. V is TRBV28 and J is TRBJ2-3; 7 bases agree with TRBD2. Trimming cost V 6 bases and J 6 bases; bases outside gene matches: 15. Per germline, CDR1 MDHEN and CDR2 SYDVKM. The CDR3 sequence is 16 residues long.

J is TRBJ2-7 and V is TRBV4-3; TRBD2 matches at 10 bases. Germline V lookup: CDR1 LGHNA, CDR2 YSLEER. Unmatched junction bases numbered 6, after V lost 4 bases and J lost 3 bases. CDR3 length equals 15 residues. The DNA for the CDR3 is TGCGCCAGCAGCCCCGGACTAGCGGAATACTACGAGCAGTACTTC. It specifies CASSPGLAEYYEQYF.